Following are 22 T cell receptor beta chains from one sample sequenced in a study of cytomegalovirus exposure and HLA in healthy donors (dated by TCRdb to the late 2010s). Libraries were made using the immunoSEQ multiplex PCR assay. A mixture of 60 forward primers for TCR Vbeta segments and 13 reverse primers for TCR Jbeta segments was used in the multiplex PCR. Drawn from immuneACCESS, this table holds only the in-frame rearrangements with V and J called that TCRdb kept. Clones are partly lost; checked studies trace under half to an unresolved V gene and leave the rest unexplained. The sample contains 77,000 or so clones, roughly 80% of them found a single time. The ten most abundant clones make up 7% to 7.5% of the sample. The sequencing input was PBMCs. Receptor source: a woman aged 40 to 50 in good health and CMV-seronegative.

This rearrangement joins TRBV28 to TRBJ1-2, with D hard to call. The CDR3 runs to 14 residues. Trimming removed 5 bases at V and 4 bases at J, with 14 bases between. The germline V gene encodes CDR1 MDHEN and CDR2 SYDVKM. DNA of the CDR3: TGTGCCAGCAGTGATTTTGGACTGAGCTATGGCTACACCTTC. Its translation is CASSDFGLSYGYTF.

The chain couples TRBV6-5 to TRBJ1-4, with TRBD1 matching over 9 bases. V lost 2 bases, J lost 8 bases, and 6 bases stayed unmatched. The CDR3 totals 15 residues. Germline loops: CDR1 MNHEY, CDR2 SVGAGI. The CDR3 DNA reads TGTGCCAGCAGTTACGGGGGGACAGGGAAAGAAAAACTGTTTTTT. Translating it yields CASSYGGTGKEKLFF.

The chain employs TRBV4-2 and TRBJ2-7, with D possibly being TRBD2 (5 bases). Germline CDR1 and CDR2: LGHNA and YNFKEQ. CDR3 length: 17 amino acids. V dropped 0 bases and J dropped 0 bases, with 15 bases sitting between them. CDR3 nucleotide sequence: TGTGCCAGCAGCCAAGAGGGGTGGTCGGGGAACTCCTACGAGCAGTACTTC. This codes for CASSQEGWSGNSYEQYF.

The chain employs TRBV2 and TRBJ2-7, with a possible D match to TRBD1 (7 bases). V lost 4 bases and J 9 bases, leaving 22 bases between the germline ends. The length of the CDR3 is 15 residues. Germline CDR1 is SNHLY and CDR2 is FYNNEI. The CDR3 loop is CASSAGTASFGGQYF. The CDR3 DNA sequence: TGTGCCAGCAGTGCCGGGACAGCCTCCTTCGGGGGGCAGTACTTC. Looking up the rest from reference TRBV2 and TRBJ2-7 gives the full variable domain: EPEVTQTPSHQVTQMGQEVILRCVPISNHLYFYWYRQILGQKVEFLVSFYNNEISEKSEIFDDQFSVERPDGSNFTLKIRSTKLEDSAMYFCASSAGTASFGGQYFGPGTRLTVT.

The V call is TRBV10-2, the J call TRBJ1-4; D is ambiguous. CDR1 and CDR2 (germline): WSHSY, SAAADI. The V end was cut by 3 bases, the J end by 3 bases, with 14 bases between. CDR3 length: 16 residues. The CDR3 nucleotides read TGCGCCAGCAGTGAAAAGAGATGGGGAGCTAATGAAAAACTGTTTTTT. Translating it yields CASSEKRWGANEKLFF.

Here the CDR3 DNA reads TGCAGTGCTACGAGTTCGACTGAAGCTTTCTTT. Protein: CSATSSTEAFF. The chain joins TRBV20-1 to TRBJ1-1; no firm D call. The CDR3 is 11 residues long. Germline lookup yields CDR1 DFQATT and CDR2 SNEGSKA (reference sequence). V was trimmed by 4 bases and J by 5 bases, leaving 8 bases between them.

The chain is built from TRBV7-8 and TRBJ2-1; possibly TRBD2 for D (6 bases). V was shortened by 5 bases and J by 14 bases, with 22 bases between the two germline ends. The CDR3 totals 14 residues. Germline-derived CDR1 and CDR2 are SGHVS and FQNEAQ. In DNA, the CDR3 is TGTGCCAGCAGCCTTGCCCACCTGGGGGGTTCTAAGTTCTTC. This gives the protein CASSLAHLGGSKFF. The full variable domain, in which reference TRBV7-8 and TRBJ2-1 provide the parts outside the CDR3, is GAGVSQSPRYKVAKRGQDVALRCDPISGHVSLFWYQQALGQGPEFLTYFQNEAQLDKSGLPSDRFFAERPEGSVSTLKIQRTQQEDSAVYLCASSLAHLGGSKFFGPGTRLTVL.

The chain has TRBV15 and TRBJ2-5, with TRBD2 matching 10 bases. From germline, CDR1 is LNHNV and CDR2 YYDKDF (reference sequence). CDR3 length equals 16 residues. Losses at the gene ends were 0 bases for V and 5 bases for J; bases not matched to a gene: 6. The CDR3 reads CATSRDLAGVAETQYF. The CDR3 bases are TGTGCCACCAGCAGAGATCTAGCGGGAGTTGCGGAGACCCAGTACTTC.

As DNA, the CDR3 is TGCGCCAGCAGCCTTAGCGGGGGTACCTACAATGAGCAGTTCTTC. It translates to CASSLSGGTYNEQFF. The chain has TRBV5-1 and TRBJ2-1, with TRBD2 matching 9 bases. V was clipped by 4 bases and J by 2 bases; unmatched bases: 4. Germline CDR1 SGHRS, CDR2 YFSETQ. The CDR3 has 15 residues.

The V and J genes are TRBV18 and TRBJ2-5, with a weak D call TRBD1 (5 bases). The CDR3 is 15 residues long. The germline V gene encodes CDR1 KGHSH and CDR2 LQKENI. The V gene lost 5 bases and the J gene lost 1 base, with 14 bases spanning the gap. CDR3 amino acids: CASSIIQVPQETQYF. The CDR3 DNA reads TGTGCCAGCTCAATCATACAGGTCCCCCAAGAGACCCAGTACTTC.

The gene calls are TRBV5-1 and TRBJ2-7; D is possibly TRBD1 (6 bases). This CDR3 is built from 15 residues. CDR1 is SGHRS and CDR2 is YFSETQ in the germline V gene. V shed 0 bases and J shed 4 bases, with 14 bases lying between them. The CDR3 loop is CASSLDGTGQYEQYF. The CDR3 nucleotides read TGCGCCAGCAGCTTGGACGGGACGGGACAATACGAGCAGTACTTC.

The chain joins TRBV7-6 to TRBJ1-2; 8 bases are shared with TRBD1. The trim removed 5 bases at V and 4 bases at J, leaving 12 bases unmatched. The germline V gene encodes CDR1 SGHVS and CDR2 FNYEAQ. The CDR3 has 16 residues. CDR3 protein: CASSPTRTGSFYGYTF. The CDR3 region has the DNA TGTGCCAGCAGCCCCACCCGGACAGGGAGTTTCTATGGCTACACCTTC.

The rearrangement uses TRBV2 and TRBJ2-7; TRBD1 matches at 7 bases. The germline V gene encodes CDR1 SNHLY and CDR2 FYNNEI. The CDR3 is 13 residues long. Trimming took 7 bases from V and 2 from J; bases not matched to a gene: 5. CDR3 bases: TGTGCCAGCAAGGTCGACAGGGCCTACGAGCAGTACTTC. Translation gives CASKVDRAYEQYF.

The J gene is TRBJ2-1, the V gene TRBV5-4, with 9 nucleotides matching TRBD2. The V and J ends lost 0 bases and 6 bases, in that order; junction bases with no gene match: 10. This CDR3 has 17 residues. Germline values: CDR1 SGHNT, CDR2 YYREEE (reference sequence). CDR3 region: CASSLVSGGPPVNEQFF. The CDR3, as DNA: TGTGCCAGCAGCTTGGTAAGCGGGGGGCCTCCTGTCAATGAGCAGTTCTTC.

J is TRBJ2-1 and V is TRBV28; TRBD2 might be the D (5 bases). Germline V gene lookup returns CDR1 MDHEN and CDR2 SYDVKM. V lost 5 bases, J lost 6 bases, and 14 bases lay in between. The CDR3 extends over 14 amino acids. The CDR3 DNA is TGTGCCAGCAGTCGAACTCAGGCGGGCAATGAGCAGTTCTTC. Encoded protein: CASSRTQAGNEQFF.

The J gene is TRBJ1-4, the V gene TRBV18, with D possibly TRBD1 on 5 matching bases. The CDR3 is 15 residues long. Germline V gene data show CDR1 as KGHSH and CDR2 as LQKENI. Trimming left V 3 bases short and J 7 bases short, with 15 bases between. CDR3 in amino acids: CASSPAREEVEKLFF. CDR3 coding DNA: TGTGCCAGCTCACCGGCCAGGGAGGAGGTTGAAAAACTGTTTTTT.

The rearrangement links TRBV29-1 to TRBJ2-2, with D possibly TRBD1 on 6 matching bases. Germline-derived CDR1 and CDR2 are SQVTM and ANQGSEA. The CDR3 has 13 residues. Trimming left V 0 bases short and J 5 bases short, with 7 bases between. CDR3 DNA sequence: TGCAGCGTTGAAGACAGGGGAACCGGGGAGCTGTTTTTT. Protein sequence: CSVEDRGTGELFF.

The CDR3 sequence: CASSEGVAGGPGTYNEQFF. The CDR3 DNA follows: TGTGCCAGCAGTGAAGGGGTAGCGGGGGGGCCTGGGACCTACAATGAGCAGTTCTTC. The chain has TRBV2 and TRBJ2-1, with 11 bases that match TRBD2. In germline, CDR1 is SNHLY, CDR2 FYNNEI. The J segment lost 2 bases and the V segment lost 1 base, leaving 10 bases of the junction unmatched. The CDR3 is 19 residues long.

CDR3 DNA sequence: TGCGCCAGCAGCACCGGAGGGGGCTTTGGGGCTTTCTTT. Translating it yields CASSTGGGFGAFF. The chain couples TRBV5-1 to TRBJ1-1; the match to TRBD1 covers 7 bases. Germline loops: CDR1 SGHRS, CDR2 YFSETQ. The CDR3 is 13 residues long. V shed 4 bases and J 11 bases; nucleotides not matched to a gene: 11.

The J gene is TRBJ2-5, the V gene TRBV5-1; TRBD2 matches at 11 bases. Germline CDR1 SGHRS, CDR2 YFSETQ. This CDR3 has 15 amino acids. V dropped 2 bases and J dropped 5; count of bases not matched to a gene: 5. CDR3 DNA sequence: TGCGCCAGCAGCTTAAATGTAGCGGGAGGGGAGACCCAGTACTTC. Protein: CASSLNVAGGETQYF.

J is TRBJ1-2 and V is TRBV19; 9 nucleotides match TRBD1. CDR3 length equals 13 residues. Per germline, CDR1 LNHDA and CDR2 SQIVND (reference sequence). V lost 3 bases, J lost 7 bases, and 3 bases stayed unmatched. CDR3 sequence reads: CASSIRQGGGYTF. Written as DNA, the CDR3 is TGTGCCAGTAGTATTAGACAGGGGGGTGGCTACACCTTC.

The V call is TRBV15, the J call TRBJ1-5, with no clear D. Germline V gene lookup returns CDR1 LNHNV and CDR2 YYDKDF (reference sequence). V gave up 3 bases and J gave up 2 bases, with 11 bases separating them. The CDR3 loop spans 15 amino acids. The CDR3 bases are TGTGCCACCAGCAGTGAACCCTCGGGCAATCAGCCCCAGCATTTT. Translated: CATSSEPSGNQPQHF.